This TCR beta chain emerged from a study of CD8+CD57+ T cells in acquired aplastic anemia. Study-wide context: Mean DNA quantity obtained from sorted CD4+ and CD8+ cells was 3 to 3.5 ug. The average read count for CD4+ cells in healthy donors was some 9.9 million. General observations from the study: No significant difference in CD8+ Simpson's diversity was found between patients and controls.

In the case of this clonotype: The antigen is not known.

Genomic DNA served as template for TCR beta VDJ and CDR3 profiling. Via MiXCR, TCRdb re-called the reads, giving one row per CDR3 protein. This sample has some 200,000 distinct CDR3 sequences, with about 59% found just once. CDR1 is SGHTA and CDR2 is FQGNSA in the germline V gene. This CDR3 is 12 amino acids long. Trimming removed 5 bases at V and 4 bases at J, with 8 bases between. The chain is built from TRBV7-2 and TRBJ2-5; no clear D. The sample comprised sorted CD4+, CD8+, or CD8+CD57+ T cells (not recorded which) from PBMCs. This sequence was found in a human donor in good health. The CDR3 loop is CASSLATETQYF. The CDR3, as DNA: TGTGCCAGCAGCCTCGCGACAGAGACCCAGTACTTC.